The 7 T cell receptor beta chains presented below share a single source sample, sequenced in a study of CD8+ T cells in alopecia areata. Extraction and reverse transcription of RNA yielded cDNA as the sequencing template. Some clones are missing from TCRdb's copy, which holds only in-frame ones; the method was immunoSEQ multiplex PCR. This sample has 75,000 to 100,000 clones; around 45% occur once, and the top ten carry about 1.4%. Specimen: CD4+ T cells sorted from blood. These receptors were taken from a human donor with alopecia areata.

The chain joins TRBV11-2 to TRBJ2-5, with 7 bases matching TRBD1. There are 13 residues in the CDR3. V lost 5 bases to trimming and J lost 2 bases; unmatched junction nucleotides: 2. Germline CDR1 SGHAT, CDR2 FQNNGV. The CDR3 region is CASSRDRQETQYF. The CDR3, as DNA: TGTGCCAGCAGCCGGGACAGACAAGAGACCCAGTACTTC.

By sample share, this clone is medium-sized (0.01 to 0.1%). The rearrangement joins TRBV5-4 to TRBJ2-2; the match to TRBD1 covers 8 bases. Germline V gives CDR1 SGHNT, CDR2 YYREEE (reference sequence). The CDR3 sequence is 15 residues long. V lost 6 bases to trimming and J lost 4 bases; unmatched junction nucleotides: 8. Here the CDR3 reads CASTNRQGSTGELFF. CDR3 coding DNA: TGTGCCAGCACCAATCGACAGGGGAGCACCGGGGAGCTGTTTTTT.

CDR3 bases: TGTGCCAGCAGCGCAGGACTAGCTCAAGAGACCCAGTACTTC. It codes for CASSAGLAQETQYF. This sequence joins TRBV5-4 and TRBJ2-5, with 8 bases fitting TRBD2. Germline lookup yields CDR1 SGHNT and CDR2 YYREEE (reference sequence). With V trimmed by 4 bases and J by 2 bases, 4 bases remained unmatched. CDR3 length equals 14 residues.

To note about this clone: Its ends do not fully match the called genes, so a read error is possible. This sequence joins TRBV29-1 and TRBJ2-1; possibly TRBD1 for D (5 bases). In germline, CDR1 is SQVTM, CDR2 ANQGSEA. CDR3 length: 12 residues. Here the CDR3 DNA reads TGCAGCATTGAAGTAGTGGACAACGTGGAGTTCTTC. Translation gives CSIEVVDNVEFF.

This clone was detected only a few times. The chain uses TRBV29-1 and TRBJ2-4, with no clear D. CDR1 SQVTM and CDR2 ANQGSEA come from the germline V gene. This CDR3 is built from 13 residues. V lost 5 bases to trimming and J lost 4 bases, with 12 bases between them. CDR3 residues: CSVSPARKNIQYF. CDR3 sequence (DNA): TGCAGCGTTTCCCCCGCGCGGAAAAACATTCAGTACTTC.

The J gene is TRBJ2-7, the V gene TRBV30; D uncertain. CDR1 and CDR2 (germline): GTSNPN, SVGIG (reference sequence). Trimming stripped 5 bases from V and 5 bases from J, with 13 bases between. The CDR3 length is 12 residues. The CDR3 reads CAWGVNSHEQYF. The CDR3 DNA is TGTGCCTGGGGAGTCAATTCCCACGAGCAGTACTTC.

The rearrangement uses TRBV29-1 and TRBJ2-5; 7 nucleotides agree with TRBD2. Germline values: CDR1 SQVTM, CDR2 ANQGSEA. The CDR3 runs 14 residues. Trimming cost V 6 bases and J 3 bases; bases outside gene matches: 10. CDR3 in amino acids: CSVLGGPLKETQYF. DNA of the CDR3: TGCAGCGTCTTGGGAGGGCCGCTTAAAGAGACCCAGTACTTC.